The clone carrying this T cell receptor (beta chain) has ten or more counts. Its antigen is as yet unknown. These data belong to a study of glioma-infiltrating T cells. Study findings and constraints: Shared blood CDR3 signature motifs marked patients with low tissue-blood divergence.

The iRepertoire nested amplicon-rescue multiplex PCR amplified TCR alpha and beta CDR3s from RNA. One entry per CDR3 protein results from TCRdb running MiXCR on the multiplex PCR reads. The sample contains about 380,000 distinct CDR3 sequences, roughly 41% of which appear only once. Germline CDR1 is DFQATT and CDR2 is SNEGSKA (reference sequence). The CDR3 runs to 15 residues. V gave up 2 bases and J gave up 4 bases, with 15 bases separating them. Source material: glioma tissue, nonneoplastic brain tissue, or PBMCs (not recorded which). The receptor was isolated from a human donor with low-grade glioma or glioblastoma, undergoing nonglioma brain surgery, or in good health (not recorded which). The J gene is TRBJ2-1, the V gene TRBV20-1, with TRBD2 as a possible D gene (6 bases). The CDR3 bases are TGCAGTGCTAGATTTGGCGGGGCCTCTTACAATGAGCAGTTCTTC. Its translation is CSARFGGASYNEQFF.